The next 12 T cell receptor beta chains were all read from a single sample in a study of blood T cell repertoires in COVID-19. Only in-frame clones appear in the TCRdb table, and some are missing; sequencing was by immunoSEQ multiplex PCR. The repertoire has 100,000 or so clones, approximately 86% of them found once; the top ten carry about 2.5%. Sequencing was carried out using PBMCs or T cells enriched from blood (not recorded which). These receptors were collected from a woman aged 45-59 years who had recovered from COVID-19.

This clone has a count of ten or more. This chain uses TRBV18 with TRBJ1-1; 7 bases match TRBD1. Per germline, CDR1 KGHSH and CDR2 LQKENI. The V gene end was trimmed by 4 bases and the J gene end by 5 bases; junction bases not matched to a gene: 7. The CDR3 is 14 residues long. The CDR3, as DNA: TGTGCCAGCTCACGGCCAGGGGGACGAACTGAAGCTTTCTTT. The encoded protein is CASSRPGGRTEAFF. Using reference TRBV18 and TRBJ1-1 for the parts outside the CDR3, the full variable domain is NAGVMQNPRHLVRRRGQEARLRCSPMKGHSHVYWYRQLPEEGLKFMVYLQKENIIDESGMPKERFSAEFPKEGPSILRIQQVVRGDSAAYFCASSRPGGRTEAFFGQGTRLTVV.

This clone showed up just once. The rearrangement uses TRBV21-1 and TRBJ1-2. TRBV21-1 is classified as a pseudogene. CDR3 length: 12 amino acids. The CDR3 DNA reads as TGTGCCAGCAGGGGGGGTTTCTATGGCTACACCTTC. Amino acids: CASRGGFYGYTF.

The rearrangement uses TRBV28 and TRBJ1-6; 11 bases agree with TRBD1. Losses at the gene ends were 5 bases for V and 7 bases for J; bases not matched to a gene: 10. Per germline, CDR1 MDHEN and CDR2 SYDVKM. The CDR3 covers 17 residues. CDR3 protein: CASSEIRGQGVNSPLHF. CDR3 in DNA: TGTGCCAGCAGTGAAATCCGGGGACAGGGGGTGAATTCACCCCTCCACTTT. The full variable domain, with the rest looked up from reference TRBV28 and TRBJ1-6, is DVKVTQSSRYLVKRTGEKVFLECVQDMDHENMFWYRQDPGLGLRLIYFSYDVKMKEKGDIPEGYSVSREKKERFSLILESASTNQTSMYLCASSEIRGQGVNSPLHFGNGTRLTVT.

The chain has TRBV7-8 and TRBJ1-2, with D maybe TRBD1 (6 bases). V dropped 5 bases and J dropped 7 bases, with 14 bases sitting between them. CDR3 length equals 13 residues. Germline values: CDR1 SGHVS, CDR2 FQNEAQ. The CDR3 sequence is CASSQGQIAGYTF. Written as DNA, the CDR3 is TGTGCCAGCAGCCAAGGACAGATCGCTGGCTACACCTTC. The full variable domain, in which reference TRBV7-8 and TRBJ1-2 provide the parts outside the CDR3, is GAGVSQSPRYKVAKRGQDVALRCDPISGHVSLFWYQQALGQGPEFLTYFQNEAQLDKSGLPSDRFFAERPEGSVSTLKIQRTQQEDSAVYLCASSQGQIAGYTFGSGTRLTVV.

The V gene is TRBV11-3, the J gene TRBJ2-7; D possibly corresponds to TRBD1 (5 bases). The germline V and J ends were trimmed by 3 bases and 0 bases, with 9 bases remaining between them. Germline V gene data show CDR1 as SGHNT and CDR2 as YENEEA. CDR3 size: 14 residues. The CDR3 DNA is TGTGCCAGCAGCTTGCACAGGAGCTCCTACGAGCAGTACTTC. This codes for CASSLHRSSYEQYF.

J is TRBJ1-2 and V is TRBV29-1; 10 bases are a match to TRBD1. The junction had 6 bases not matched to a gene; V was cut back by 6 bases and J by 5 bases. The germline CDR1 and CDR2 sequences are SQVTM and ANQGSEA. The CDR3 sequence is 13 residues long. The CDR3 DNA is TGCAGCGTAGGAGAGGGACAGGGGTATGGCTACACCTTC. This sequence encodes CSVGEGQGYGYTF.

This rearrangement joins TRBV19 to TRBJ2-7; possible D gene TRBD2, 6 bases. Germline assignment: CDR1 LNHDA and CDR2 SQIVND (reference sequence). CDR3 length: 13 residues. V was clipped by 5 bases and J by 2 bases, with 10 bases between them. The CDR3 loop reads CASSPGGAYEQYF. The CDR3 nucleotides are TGTGCCAGTAGTCCCGGGGGAGCCTACGAGCAGTACTTC.

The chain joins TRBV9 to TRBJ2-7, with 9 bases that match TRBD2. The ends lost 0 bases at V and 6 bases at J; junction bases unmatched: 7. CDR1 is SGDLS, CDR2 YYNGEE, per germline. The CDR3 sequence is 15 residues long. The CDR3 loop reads CASSVESGRKSEQYF. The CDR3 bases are TGTGCCAGCAGCGTAGAAAGCGGGAGGAAATCCGAGCAGTACTTC.

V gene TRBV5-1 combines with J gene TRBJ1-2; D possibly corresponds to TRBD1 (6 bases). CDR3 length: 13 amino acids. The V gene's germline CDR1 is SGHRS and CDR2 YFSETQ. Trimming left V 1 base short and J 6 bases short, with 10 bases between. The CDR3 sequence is CASSLSGGHGYTF. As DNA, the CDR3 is TGCGCCAGCAGCTTGTCGGGGGGCCATGGCTACACCTTC.

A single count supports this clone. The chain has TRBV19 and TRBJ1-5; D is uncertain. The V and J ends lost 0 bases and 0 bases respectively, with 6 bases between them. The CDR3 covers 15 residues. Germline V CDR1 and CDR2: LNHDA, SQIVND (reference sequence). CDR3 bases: TGTGCCAGTAGTATAGAGGGGAGTAGCAATCAGCCCCAGCATTTT. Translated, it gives CASSIEGSSNQPQHF.

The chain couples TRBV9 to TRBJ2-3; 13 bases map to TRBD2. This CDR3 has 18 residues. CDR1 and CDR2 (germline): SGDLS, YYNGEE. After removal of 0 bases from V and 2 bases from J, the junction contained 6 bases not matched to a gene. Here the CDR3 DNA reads TGTGCCAGCAGCGTAGCAACTAGCGGGAGGGGATACACAGATACGCAGTATTTT. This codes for CASSVATSGRGYTDTQYF.

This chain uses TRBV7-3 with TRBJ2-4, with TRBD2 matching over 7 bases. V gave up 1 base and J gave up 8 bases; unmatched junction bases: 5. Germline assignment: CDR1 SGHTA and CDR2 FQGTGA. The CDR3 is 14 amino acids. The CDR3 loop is CASSLMGGSDIQYF. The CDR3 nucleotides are TGTGCCAGCAGCTTAATGGGCGGGAGTGACATTCAGTACTTC.